The present entry profiles one T cell receptor (beta chain) with its context. Its antigen remains undetermined. It has no much larger one-base neighbor in the sample; base qualities were not kept. Genomic DNA served as template for TCR beta VDJ combination and CDR3 sequence profiling. An Illumina HiSeq 2000 was used for TCR repertoire sequencing. For the original study's pipeline: TRBV/TRBJ rearrangement plots, CDR3 size and DJ length profiles, and Simpson's diversity index were used to assess repertoires. The most abundant DNA sequence in the deep sequencing data was taken as the immunodominant clone. CDR3 amino acid sequences were checked for sharing across subjects and were also compared against the VDJdb database and published repertoires. Using fastp at Q25 and MiXCR, TCRdb reprocessed the public reads and kept productive beta chains. When rows share a CDR3 protein, they turn into one entry using the most common DNA and genes. Clone size and V and J calls follow TCRdb, not the original study. The sample has some 98,000 distinct CDR3 sequences on record, roughly 70% of them singletons. The ten largest make up approximately 65% of the sample.

V trim: 7 bases; J trim: 6 bases; unmatched bases: 9. The CDR3 numbers 15 residues from cysteine through phenylalanine. Only the CDR3 portion is preserved as DNA: 45 bases, with reading frame beginning at the first base. CDR1 and CDR2, looked up from the germline V gene, are ENHRY and SYGVKD. This record comes from a study of CD8+CD57+ T cells in acquired aplastic anemia (dated by TCRdb to 2016 to 2018). Broadly, across the study: Extracted DNA from sorted CD4+ and CD8+ cells averaged approximately 3 ug, ranging from roughly 0.17 to 27.4 ug. CD8+CD57+ expansion was defined as frequency above the mean frequency observed in healthy subjects.

General study outcomes and caveats: Some 27 CD8+ CDR3 sequences were found in both patients and controls but appeared to be highly expressed in patients and within the immunodominant clones of the patients. Between patients and healthy controls, no significant difference in CD8+ Simpson's diversity was found (P=0.060).

Flow cytometry had shown CD8+CD57+ cell expansion in the patients selected for sequencing. Every patient had severe acquired aplastic anemia, diagnosed using the International Study of Aplastic Anemia and Agranulocytosis and Camitta criteria. Patients had received no therapy at the time of blood sampling. In this study, sorted CD4+ and CD8+ T cells from the blood of healthy subjects and of severe aplastic anemia patients had their TCR repertoires deep-sequenced. Patients were enrolled under clinicaltrials.gov protocols 00001620, 01623167, 00001397, 00071045, 00081523 and 00961064 in the USA. Ficoll-Paque density gradient centrifugation was used to isolate peripheral blood mononuclear cells. Before DNA extraction, CD4+ and CD8+ T cells were sorted with FACS or magnetic beads.

Material for sequencing was sorted CD4+, CD8+, or CD8+CD57+ T cells (not recorded which) from PBMCs. This clonotype was sampled from a human donor with aplastic anemia. The chain is assembled from TRBV10-3 and TRBJ2-1, and TRBD2 matches 10 of the central bases. The CDR3 region reads CAITPQREGGNEQFF. The DNA sequence is as follows: TGTGCCATCACACCCCAGCGGGAGGGGGGCAATGAGCAGTTCTTC.